This note documents a single T cell receptor beta chain sequence. Other DNA sequences in the same sample also yield this CDR3. This CDR3 is 13 amino acids long. V lost 4 bases to trimming and J lost 1 base, with 7 bases between them. Germline V lookup: CDR1 LNHDA, CDR2 SQIVND (reference sequence). TCRdb's table, derived via immunoSEQ multiplex PCR, lists solely in-frame clones and lacks some. The sample contains around 290,000 clones, 75% to 95% of which appear only once. The data are from a study of blood T cell repertoires in COVID-19. The rearrangement joins TRBV19 to TRBJ2-5, with unresolved D. This clonotype was sampled from a woman aged 25 to 39 who had recovered from COVID-19. The sequencing input was PBMCs or T cells enriched from blood (not recorded which). CDR3 amino acids: CASSSTGQETQYF. The CDR3 DNA sequence: TGTGCCAGTAGTAGCACGGGCCAAGAGACCCAGTACTTC.